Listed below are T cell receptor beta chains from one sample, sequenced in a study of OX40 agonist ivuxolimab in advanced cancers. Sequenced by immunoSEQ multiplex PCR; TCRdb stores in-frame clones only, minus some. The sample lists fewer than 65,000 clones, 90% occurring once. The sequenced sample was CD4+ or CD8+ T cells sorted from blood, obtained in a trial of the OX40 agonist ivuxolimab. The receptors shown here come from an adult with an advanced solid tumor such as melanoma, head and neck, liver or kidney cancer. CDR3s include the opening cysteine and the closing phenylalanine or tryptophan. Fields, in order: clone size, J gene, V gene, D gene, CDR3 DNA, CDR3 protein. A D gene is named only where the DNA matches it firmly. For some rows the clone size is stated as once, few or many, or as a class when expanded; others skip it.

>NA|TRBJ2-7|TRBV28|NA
TGTGCCAGCAGACCCTACACCGGGACGGGGGCCTACGAGCAGTACTTC
CASRPYTGTGAYEQYF
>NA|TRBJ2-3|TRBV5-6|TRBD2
TGTGCCAGCAGCTCCCGGTGGACTAGCGGGGGAAGAGATACGCAGTATTTT
CASSSRWTSGGRDTQYF
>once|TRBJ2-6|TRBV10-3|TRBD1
TGTGCCATCAGTGACGGGACAGGGGGCGGAAGTAGCTCTGGGGCCAACGTCCTGACTTTC
CAISDGTGGGSSSGANVLTF
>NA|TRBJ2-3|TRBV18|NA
TGTGCCAGCTCCCCGGACTACAACACAGATACGCAGTATTTT
CASSPDYNTDTQYF
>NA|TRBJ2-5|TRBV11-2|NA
TGTGCCAGCAGCCGGCAGCAAGAGACCCAGTACTTC
CASSRQQETQYF
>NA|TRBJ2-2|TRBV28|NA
TGTGCCAGCAGTCGAACAGGGACCGGGGAGCTGTTTTTT
CASSRTGTGELFF
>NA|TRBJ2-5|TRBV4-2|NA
TGTGCCAGCAGCCAAGTAAGGGGAGAAGGGGAGACCCAGTACTTC
CASSQVRGEGETQYF
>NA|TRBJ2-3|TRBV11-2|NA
TGTGCCAGCAGCTTATTCCCAGATACGCAGTATTTT
CASSLFPDTQYF
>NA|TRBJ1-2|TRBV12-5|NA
TGTGCTAGTGGTCCACCATCGGGATTCAGTGGCTACACCTTC
CASGPPSGFSGYTF
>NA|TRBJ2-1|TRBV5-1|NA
TGCGCCAGCAGCCAAAACCAGGGCATAACAATGGATGAGCAGTTCTTC
CASSQNQGITMDEQFF
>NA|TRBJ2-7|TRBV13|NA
TGTGCCAGCAGCCCCAGGGGATGGGACGAGCAGTACTTC
CASSPRGWDEQYF
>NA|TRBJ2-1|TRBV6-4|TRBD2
TGTGCCAGCAGCCCCTCACCCGGGACTAGCGGGTACAATGAGCAGTTCTTC
CASSPSPGTSGYNEQFF
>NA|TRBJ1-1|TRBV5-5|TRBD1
TGTGCCAGCAGCTTGGCCCCAGGGGGTCCCACTGAAGCTTTCTTT
CASSLAPGGPTEAFF
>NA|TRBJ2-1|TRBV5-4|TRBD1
TGTGCCAGCAGCTCCAGGGGGAATGAGCAGTTCTTC
CASSSRGNEQFF
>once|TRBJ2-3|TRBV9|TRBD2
TGTGCCAGCAGCGTTCTCGGGGGGGCCCCAGATACGCAGTATTTT
CASSVLGGAPDTQYF
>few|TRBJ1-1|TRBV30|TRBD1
TGTGCCTGGGGACAGGGAATGAACACTGAAGCTTTCTTT
CAWGQGMNTEAFF
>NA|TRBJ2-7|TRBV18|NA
TGTGCCAGCTCACCGGGGCAGAAGGGTTACGAGCAGTACTTC
CASSPGQKGYEQYF
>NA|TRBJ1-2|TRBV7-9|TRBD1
TGTGCCAGCAGCTTAGGGACAGGGGATAACGGCTACACCTTC
CASSLGTGDNGYTF
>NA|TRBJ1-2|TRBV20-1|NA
TGCAGTGCTAAACCTCCTAGGGGCTACACCTTC
CSAKPPRGYTF
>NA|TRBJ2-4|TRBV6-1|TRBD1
TGTGCCAGCAGTGTAGGGACAGGGGGAAACATTCAGTACTTC
CASSVGTGGNIQYF
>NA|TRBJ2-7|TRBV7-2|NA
TGTGCCAGCAGCTTTAGGCAAACCTACGAGCAGTACTTC
CASSFRQTYEQYF
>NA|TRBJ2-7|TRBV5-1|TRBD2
TGCGCCAGCAGCTTGGATAGCGGGGGCCCCTACGAGCAGTACTTC
CASSLDSGGPYEQYF
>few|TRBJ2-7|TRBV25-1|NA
TGTGCCAGCAGCCACGAGGGGGACCGTCGTGAGCAGTACTTC
CASSHEGDRREQYF
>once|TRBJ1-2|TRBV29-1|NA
TGCAGCGCGATGACAGACAGGTACTATGGCTACACCTTC
CSAMTDRYYGYTF
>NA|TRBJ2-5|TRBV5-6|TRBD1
TGTGCCAGCAGCTCCTACAGGGGAGAGACCCAGTACTTC
CASSSYRGETQYF
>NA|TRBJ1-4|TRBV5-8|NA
TGTGCCAGCAGCTTGGCCGGTGATAGGGAGAGTGAAAAACTGTTTTTT
CASSLAGDRESEKLFF
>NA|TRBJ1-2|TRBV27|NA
TGTGCCAGCAGTCAAACGGACAGAAACTATGGCTACACCTTC
CASSQTDRNYGYTF
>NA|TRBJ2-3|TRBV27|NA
TGTGCCAGCAGTTCACAGGGATTAGGTCTCACAGATACGCAGTATTTT
CASSSQGLGLTDTQYF
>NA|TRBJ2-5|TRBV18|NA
TGTGCCAGCTCACCACCTGGCGGTTGGGAGACCCAGTACTTC
CASSPPGGWETQYF
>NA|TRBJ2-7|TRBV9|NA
TGTGCCAGCAGCGCCCCCTTGTACTTCCTCTACGAGCAGTACTTC
CASSAPLYFLYEQYF
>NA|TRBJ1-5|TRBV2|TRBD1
TGTGCCAGCAGGACAGGGGGGAATCAGCCCCAGCATTTT
CASRTGGNQPQHF
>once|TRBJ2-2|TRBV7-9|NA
TGTGCCAGCAGCTTAGTCGGAGGGGTGGACTTCAAAAAAGCCGGGGAGCTGTTTTTT
CASSLVGGVDFKKAGELFF
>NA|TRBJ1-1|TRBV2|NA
TGTGCCAGCAAATCCCGCAACCAGGGAACTGAAGCTTTCTTT
CASKSRNQGTEAFF
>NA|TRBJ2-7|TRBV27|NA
TGTGCCAGCAGTTTATTCTTCGGGACATTAAACTACGAGCAGTACTTC
CASSLFFGTLNYEQYF
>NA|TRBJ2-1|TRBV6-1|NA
TGTGCCAGCAGTGATAAGGGGGCCTACAATGAGCAGTTCTTC
CASSDKGAYNEQFF
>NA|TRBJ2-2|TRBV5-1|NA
TGCGCCAGCAGCGTACGTTACGGCACCGGGGAGCTGTTTTTT
CASSVRYGTGELFF
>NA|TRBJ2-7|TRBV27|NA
TGTGCCAGCAGTTCGGACAGCATCAGTCCCCCCTACGAGCAGTACTTC
CASSSDSISPPYEQYF
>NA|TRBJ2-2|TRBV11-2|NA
TGTGCCAGCAGCTTAGATGTAGACACCGGGGAGCTGTTTTTT
CASSLDVDTGELFF
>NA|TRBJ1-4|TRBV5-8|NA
TGTGCCAGCAGCTTGGTAGGGACGGATAATGAAAAACTGTTTTTT
CASSLVGTDNEKLFF
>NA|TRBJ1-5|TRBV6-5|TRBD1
TGTGCCAGCAGTTCTTCCACAGGGGGGAGGCAGCCCCAGCATTTT
CASSSSTGGRQPQHF
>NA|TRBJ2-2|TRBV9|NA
TGTGCCAGCAGCGTAGAGCCAGTTATGTACACCGGGGAGCTGTTTTTT
CASSVEPVMYTGELFF
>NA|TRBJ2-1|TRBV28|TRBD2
TGTGCCAGCAGCGTCACCGGGCTAGCGGGAGTTGATGAGCAGTTCTTC
CASSVTGLAGVDEQFF
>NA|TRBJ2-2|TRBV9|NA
TGTGCCAGCAGCGTAGCAGGCGGAAACACCGGGGAGCTGTTTTTT
CASSVAGGNTGELFF
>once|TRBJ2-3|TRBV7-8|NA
TGTGCCAGCAGCTTATCCGGATTGGGCACAGATACGCAGTATTTT
CASSLSGLGTDTQYF
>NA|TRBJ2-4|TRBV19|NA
TGTGCCAGTAGTCCGCTAGTGTCGTCGAACATTCAGTACTTC
CASSPLVSSNIQYF
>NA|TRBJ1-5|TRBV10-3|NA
TGTGCCATCAGTGAGGAGGTCGGAGGGGGTCAGCCCCAGCATTTT
CAISEEVGGGQPQHF
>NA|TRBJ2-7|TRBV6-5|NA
TGTGCCAGCAGTTCGGGAGCGTACTCCCACCGCGAGCAGTACTTC
CASSSGAYSHREQYF
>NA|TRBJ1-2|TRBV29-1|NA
TGCAGCGTTGTTAGGCCGACCTATGGCTACACCTTC
CSVVRPTYGYTF